What follows are 28 T cell receptor beta chains derived from one specimen sequenced in a study of PD-L1 blockade in urothelial cancer (dated by TCRdb to about 2017). Explained via the paper, the time point label denotes: pretreatment peripheral blood. The method was the immunoSEQ multiplex PCR assay. Imported from immuneACCESS, the table was reduced by TCRdb to in-frame sequences with V and J called. These copies leave out some clones; in studies compared against another copy, an unresolved V gene accounts for under half, and the cause of the remainder is not known. This sample gives tens of thousands of clones in total; approximately 80% of them show up just once. The ten biggest clones cover 1% to 1.5% of the sample. The material was PBMCs, obtained around atezolizumab (anti-PD-L1) treatment. Receptors originate from a man in his fifties with urothelial cancer.

This clone was seen once. The chain employs TRBV5-1 and TRBJ2-7, with D maybe TRBD2 (5 bases). Germline loops: CDR1 SGHRS, CDR2 YFSETQ. The V end lost 0 bases, the J end lost 5 bases, and 21 bases lay between the germline ends. This CDR3 region has 17 residues. CDR3 sequence reads: CASSLVGGLALLNEQYF. The CDR3 DNA follows: TGCGCCAGCAGCTTGGTGGGTGGCCTAGCCCTCCTCAACGAGCAGTACTTC.

This clone was counted once. The CDR3 nucleotides are TGTGCCAGCAGCTTAGGGACAGGGGGCTCGTACGAGCAGTACTTC. Residues: CASSLGTGGSYEQYF. The chain links TRBV7-8 to TRBJ2-7, with 11 bases fitting TRBD1. The germline V gene encodes CDR1 SGHVS and CDR2 FQNEAQ. The CDR3 contains 15 residues. The ends lost 1 base at V and 4 bases at J; junction bases unmatched: 3.

V gene TRBV4-3 combines with J gene TRBJ2-2; 8 nucleotides line up with TRBD2. Germline loops: CDR1 LGHNA, CDR2 YSLEER. CDR3 length equals 18 residues. Trimming removed 7 bases from V and 4 bases from J; junction bases left unmatched: 17. CDR3 sequence: CASTRFIIGGAGTGELFF. The CDR3 bases are TGCGCCAGCACGCGCTTCATAATCGGGGGGGCGGGCACCGGGGAGCTGTTTTTT.

CDR3 amino acids: CASSAPSGIANTGELFF. DNA of the CDR3: TGTGCCAGTAGTGCCCCTAGCGGGATAGCGAACACCGGGGAGCTGTTTTTT. The chain joins TRBV19 to TRBJ2-2, with 9 bases lining up with TRBD2. The CDR3 has 17 amino acids. V lost 5 bases to trimming and J lost 0 bases; unmatched junction nucleotides: 7. CDR1 is LNHDA, CDR2 SQIVND, per germline (reference sequence).

The chain carries TRBV5-4 and TRBJ2-7; D is uncertain. Trimming pared 1 base from V and 5 bases from J, leaving 10 bases between. CDR3 size: 13 residues. Germline V gives CDR1 SGHNT, CDR2 YYREEE (reference sequence). The DNA for the CDR3 is TGTGCCAGCAGCTTGTCAGTGGGCCACGAGCAGTACTTC. Translated: CASSLSVGHEQYF.

The chain carries TRBV10-1 and TRBJ2-1; TRBD2 matches 13 bases. V shed 10 bases, J shed 9 bases, and the junction held 6 bases outside the gene matches. This CDR3 comprises 13 residues. Germline V CDR1 and CDR2: WNHNN, SYGVQD (reference sequence). The CDR3 region has the DNA TGCGCCACCAGGACTAGCGGGGGCGGTGAGCAGTTCTTC. It specifies CATRTSGGGEQFF.

This clone was detected only a few times. The chain uses TRBV28 and TRBJ1-5, with TRBD1 matching 8 bases. CDR3 length equals 15 residues. Germline V gene data show CDR1 as MDHEN and CDR2 as SYDVKM. V lost 8 bases to trimming and J lost 1 base; unmatched junction nucleotides: 7. In nucleotides, the CDR3 is TGTGCCAGCCAGTGGGACAGGTTGAGCAATCAGCCCCAGCATTTT. Translated: CASQWDRLSNQPQHF.

The gene calls are TRBV5-1 and TRBJ2-1, with 10 bases matching TRBD2. V lost 2 bases, J lost 8 bases, and 4 bases stayed unmatched. The CDR3 is 14 residues long. The germline gives CDR1 SGHRS, CDR2 YFSETQ. The CDR3 coding sequence is TGCGCCAGCAGCTTTGCTAGCGGGGGCTATGAGCAGTTCTTC. This translates into CASSFASGGYEQFF.

The chain combines TRBV19 with TRBJ2-4; 7 nucleotides match TRBD1. CDR1 and CDR2 from the germline V gene are LNHDA and SQIVND (reference sequence). The V and J ends lost 5 bases and 0 bases, in that order; junction bases with no gene match: 4. This CDR3 comprises 15 residues. CDR3 protein: CASSGQETAKNIQYF. The CDR3 nucleotides are TGTGCCAGTAGTGGACAGGAGACAGCCAAAAACATTCAGTACTTC.

This rearrangement joins TRBV30 to TRBJ1-1, with D possibly TRBD1 on 5 matching bases. This CDR3 comprises 12 residues. With 1 base removed from V and 5 bases from J, the gap between germline ends came to 8 bases. Per germline, CDR1 GTSNPN and CDR2 SVGIG (reference sequence). The CDR3 coding sequence is TGTGCCTGGAGTGATGGGGGGACTGAAGCTTTCTTT. Translating it yields CAWSDGGTEAFF.

The chain has TRBV7-2 and TRBJ1-4; TRBD1 might be the D (5 bases). Deletions cut 1 base from V and 8 bases from J, with 11 bases between. Germline CDR1 is SGHTA and CDR2 is FQGNSA. The CDR3 length is 14 residues. The DNA of the CDR3 is TGTGCCAGCAGCTTAGATCAGGGTTCAGAAAAACTGTTTTTT. Translated, it gives CASSLDQGSEKLFF.

This sequence joins TRBV7-5 and TRBJ1-3. TRBV7-5 is a documented pseudogene. The CDR3 length is 20 residues. In nucleotides, the CDR3 is TGTGCCAGAAGCCTCGGGTCTTCCGTTCGAACCCGTGACTCTGGAAACACCATATATTTT. It translates to CARSLGSSVRTRDSGNTIYF.

This chain connects TRBV6-4 to TRBJ2-3; 7 bases agree with TRBD2. V was clipped by 6 bases and J by 3 bases; unmatched bases: 18. CDR1 is MRHNA and CDR2 is SNTAGT in the germline V gene. The CDR3 has 18 amino acids. Written as DNA, the CDR3 is TGTGCCAGCAGCGCCCTCAAGTTGCGGGAGTTTAGTACAGATACGCAGTATTTT. This encodes CASSALKLREFSTDTQYF.

This clone was picked up one time. J is TRBJ2-3 and V is TRBV27, with 10 bases that match TRBD2. This CDR3 contains 18 residues. V lost 0 bases, J lost 7 bases, and 13 bases stayed unmatched. CDR1 and CDR2 from the germline V gene are MNHEY and SMNVEV (reference sequence). CDR3 bases: TGTGCCAGCAGTTTATCGAATCGGGCACTAGCGGGACTGAATACGCAGTATTTT. Amino acids: CASSLSNRALAGLNTQYF.

This chain connects TRBV6-1 to TRBJ1-1; D may be TRBD1 (6 bases). Germline loops: CDR1 MNHNS, CDR2 SASEGT. Trimming stripped 6 bases from V and 1 base from J, with 12 bases between. The CDR3 spans 14 residues. This chain's CDR3 is CASSPGQSNTEAFF. The CDR3 DNA sequence: TGTGCCAGCAGCCCGGGACAATCGAACACTGAAGCTTTCTTT.

This clone was counted a few times. The rearrangement uses TRBV2 and TRBJ2-3, with a tentative D call TRBD1 (5 bases). Trimming removed 9 bases from V and 0 bases from J, with 13 bases in between. CDR3 size: 14 residues. In germline, CDR1 is SNHLY, CDR2 FYNNEI. The CDR3 region is CARNTGTSTDTQYF. The CDR3 nucleotides are TGTGCCAGAAATACAGGTACTAGCACAGATACGCAGTATTTT.

The chain carries TRBV10-3 and TRBJ1-5, with TRBD1 matching over 11 bases. Germline V gives CDR1 ENHRY, CDR2 SYGVKD. Losses at the gene ends were 5 bases for V and 4 bases for J; bases not matched to a gene: 13. CDR3 length: 18 residues. CDR3 in amino acids: CAISNSGGQGVRNQPQHF. CDR3 in DNA: TGTGCCATCAGTAACTCCGGGGGACAGGGGGTAAGGAATCAGCCCCAGCATTTT.

The gene calls are TRBV5-1 and TRBJ2-6, with 7 bases matching TRBD1. V dropped 4 bases and J dropped 2; count of bases not matched to a gene: 15. This CDR3 contains 19 residues. Germline V gene data show CDR1 as SGHRS and CDR2 as YFSETQ. The CDR3 here is CASSLVGQTGPTGANVLTF. The CDR3 nucleotides read TGCGCCAGCAGCCTTGTGGGACAGACAGGGCCCACTGGGGCCAACGTCCTGACTTTC.

The V call is TRBV7-3, the J call TRBJ2-3, with 11 bases aligning to TRBD2. After removal of 2 bases from V and 8 bases from J, the junction contained 6 bases not matched to a gene. Germline V gene sequence: CDR1 SGHTA, CDR2 FQGTGA. This CDR3 region has 15 residues. Written as DNA, the CDR3 is TGTGCCAGCAGCTTAGGGACTAGCGGAGGAGGTACGCAGTATTTT. It yields the protein CASSLGTSGGGTQYF.

The rearrangement joins TRBV6-4 to TRBJ2-5; possibly TRBD1 for D (6 bases). With 6 bases removed from V and 1 base from J, the gap between germline ends came to 9 bases. The germline V gene encodes CDR1 MRHNA and CDR2 SNTAGT. This CDR3 contains 13 residues. The CDR3 loop reads CASSRDIQETQYF. The CDR3 DNA reads as TGTGCCAGCAGCCGGGACATCCAAGAGACCCAGTACTTC.

J is TRBJ2-1 and V is TRBV7-2, with 10 bases fitting TRBD2. The CDR3 is 15 amino acids. V lost 5 bases, J lost 2 bases, and 3 bases stayed unmatched. Germline CDR1 SGHTA, CDR2 FQGNSA. Here the CDR3 DNA reads TGTGCCAGCAGCAGAGCGGGAGGGCCCTACAATGAGCAGTTCTTC. Translating it yields CASSRAGGPYNEQFF.

The CDR3 sequence is CASSQVLAGGYNEQFF. In nucleotides, the CDR3 is TGCGCCAGCAGCCAAGTTTTAGCGGGAGGATACAATGAGCAGTTCTTC. The V call is TRBV4-3, the J call TRBJ2-1; 10 bases fit TRBD2. The germline gives CDR1 LGHNA, CDR2 YSLEER. The CDR3 is 16 residues long. Germline trimming cut 1 base from V and 4 bases from J; bases unmatched to any gene: 4.

The CDR3 DNA follows: TGCGCCAGCAGCCAAGTCGGATCGGGAGGCACCTCCTACAATGAGCAGTTCTTC. Translating gives CASSQVGSGGTSYNEQFF. The chain carries TRBV4-3 and TRBJ2-1, with 7 bases matching TRBD2. The CDR3 sequence is 18 residues long. With V trimmed by 1 base and J by 0 bases, 9 bases remained unmatched. Germline assignment: CDR1 LGHNA and CDR2 YSLEER.

This clone was counted only a few times. This chain uses TRBV5-4 with TRBJ2-3; TRBD2 matches at 11 bases. The CDR3 has 16 amino acids. Germline CDR1 and CDR2: SGHNT and YYREEE (reference sequence). V lost 4 bases to trimming and J lost 4 bases; unmatched junction nucleotides: 8. CDR3 DNA: TGTGCCAGCAGCCGCGCCCTAGCGGGAGGCTCAGATACGCAGTATTTT. It yields the protein CASSRALAGGSDTQYF.

J is TRBJ1-4 and V is TRBV19, with TRBD1 matching 9 bases. CDR1 and CDR2 (germline): LNHDA, SQIVND (reference sequence). Trimming removed 5 bases from V and 5 bases from J; junction bases left unmatched: 6. The CDR3 sequence is 15 residues long. CDR3 residues: CASSPQTGGNEKLFF. CDR3 nucleotides: TGTGCCAGTAGTCCTCAGACAGGGGGAAATGAAAAACTGTTTTTT.

The gene calls are TRBV11-2 and TRBJ1-1; D is unresolved. Trimming shortened V by 2 bases and J by 6 bases, and 4 bases separated the two germline ends. The CDR3 runs to 11 residues. The V gene's germline CDR1 is SGHAT and CDR2 FQNNGV. DNA for the CDR3: TGTGCCAGCAGCTTACGGGCTGAAGCTTTCTTT. Its translation is CASSLRAEAFF. The full variable domain, completed using reference TRBV11-2 and TRBJ1-1, is EAGVAQSPRYKIIEKRQSVAFWCNPISGHATLYWYQQILGQGPKLLIQFQNNGVVDDSQLPKDRFSAERLKGVDSTLKIQPAKLEDSAVYLCASSLRAEAFFGQGTRLTVV.

The chain recombines TRBV7-2 with TRBJ2-1; D gene unclear. This CDR3 comprises 13 residues. V lost 5 bases and J lost 8, with 13 bases in between. CDR1 is SGHTA and CDR2 is FQGNSA in the germline V gene. The CDR3, as DNA: TGTGCCAGCAGCCCACCTATAACAGATGAGCAGTTCTTC. Amino acid sequence: CASSPPITDEQFF.

The rearrangement uses TRBV14 and TRBJ2-5; D remains unclear. Trimming took 0 bases from V and 7 from J, leaving 9 bases between them. The CDR3 is made up of 13 amino acids. CDR1 is SGHDN and CDR2 is FVKESK in the germline V gene. CDR3 coding DNA: TGTGCCAGCAGCCAAGACCTAGATGGGACCCAGTACTTC. This sequence encodes CASSQDLDGTQYF.